One sample yielded the 23 T cell receptor beta chains listed below, sequenced in a study of shared clonotypes between healthy human individuals. Some clones are missing from TCRdb's copy, which holds only in-frame ones; the method was immunoSEQ multiplex PCR. The sample has around 2.1 million clones, almost 96% seen once. Specimen: naive CD4+ T cells sorted from blood. Subset defined: CD45RA+ positively selected. The receptors originated from a man younger than 35 in good health.

V usage is TRBV2 and J usage is TRBJ2-7, with D unresolved. Germline CDR1 and CDR2: SNHLY and FYNNEI. The CDR3 spans 15 residues. V gave up 6 bases and J gave up 0 bases, with 15 bases separating them. CDR3 residues: CASRRFGPISYEQYF. The CDR3 coding sequence is TGTGCCAGCAGGAGGTTCGGACCGATCTCCTACGAGCAGTACTTC.

The rearrangement joins TRBV6-1 to TRBJ2-1, with 7 bases matching TRBD2. With 4 bases clipped from V and 6 bases from J, the junction kept 3 bases outside the gene matches. Germline V lookup: CDR1 MNHNS, CDR2 SASEGT. This CDR3 spans 13 amino acids. CDR3 nucleotide sequence: TGTGCCAGCAGTGCGACTAGCCCCAATGAGCAGTTCTTC. Protein: CASSATSPNEQFF.

This clone was seen just once. CDR3: CASAFRVRDSYNSPLHF. The CDR3 DNA is TGTGCCAGCGCCTTCCGGGTTCGGGACTCCTATAATTCACCCCTCCACTTT. The V and J genes are TRBV27 and TRBJ1-6; D is unclear. The germline V gene has CDR1 MNHEY and CDR2 SMNVEV (reference sequence). V dropped 8 bases and J dropped 0 bases, with 17 bases sitting between them. The CDR3 extends over 17 amino acids.

The rearrangement links TRBV6-4 to TRBJ2-5; D is possibly TRBD2 (5 bases). The CDR3 totals 14 residues. Trimming shortened V by 0 bases and J by 2 bases, and 7 bases separated the two germline ends. Per the germline V gene, CDR1 is MRHNA and CDR2 is SNTAGT. The CDR3 DNA follows: TGTGCCAGCAGTGACTCCTGGGAGCAAGAGACCCAGTACTTC. Its protein is CASSDSWEQETQYF.

The rearrangement joins TRBV11-2 to TRBJ2-7; D is unclear. V lost 2 bases, J lost 0 bases, and 14 bases lay in between. This CDR3 comprises 16 residues. CDR1 and CDR2 from the germline V gene are SGHAT and FQNNGV. In DNA form, the CDR3 reads TGTGCCAGCAGCTTACTCCGGGCCCGAGGCTCCTACGAGCAGTACTTC. It specifies CASSLLRARGSYEQYF.

The chain has TRBV5-1 and TRBJ2-1; TRBD1 matches 8 bases. CDR3 length equals 15 residues. Germline CDR1 and CDR2: SGHRS and YFSETQ. The J segment lost 6 bases and the V segment lost 0 bases, leaving 5 bases of the junction unmatched. The CDR3 DNA sequence: TGCGCCAGCAGCTTGGTACAGGGGGGCATCAATGAGCAGTTCTTC. This sequence encodes CASSLVQGGINEQFF.

This chain uses TRBV7-2 with TRBJ2-3; D ambiguous. Germline CDR1 and CDR2: SGHTA and FQGNSA. Trimming left V 2 bases short and J 0 bases short, with 9 bases between. This CDR3 is 15 amino acids long. CDR3 DNA sequence: TGTGCCAGCAGCTTAAGGTACATAAGCACAGATACGCAGTATTTT. Its protein is CASSLRYISTDTQYF. Variable domain in full (rest from reference TRBV7-2 and TRBJ2-3): GAGVSQSPSNKVTEKGKDVELRCDPISGHTALYWYRQSLGQGLEFLIYFQGNSAPDKSGLPSDRFSAERTGGSVSTLTIQRTQQEDSAVYLCASSLRYISTDTQYFGPGTRLTVL.

This rearrangement joins TRBV11-2 to TRBJ2-3, with 7 bases identical to TRBD1. V was clipped by 5 bases and J by 3 bases; unmatched bases: 8. The length of the CDR3 is 15 residues. The V gene's germline CDR1 is SGHAT and CDR2 FQNNGV. This chain's CDR3 is CASSGPGTETDTQYF. CDR3 DNA sequence: TGTGCCAGCAGCGGCCCCGGGACAGAGACAGATACGCAGTATTTT.

The chain joins TRBV19 to TRBJ2-2; D call uncertain. Looked up from germline, CDR1 is LNHDA and CDR2 is SQIVND (reference sequence). The CDR3 is made up of 16 amino acids. Trimming removed 7 bases at V and 3 bases at J, with 18 bases between. Written as DNA, the CDR3 is TGTGCCAGTACCCGCACACCCAACGAGTACACCGGGGAGCTGTTTTTT. Translating gives CASTRTPNEYTGELFF.

The rearrangement links TRBV6-6 to TRBJ1-2; the D is unclear. CDR3 length: 14 residues. Germline values: CDR1 MNHNY, CDR2 SVGAGI (reference sequence). Trimming removed 5 bases from V and 5 bases from J, with 15 bases in between. CDR3 sequence (DNA): TGTGCCAGCAGTCCCAGGCAGACCACTTATGGCTACACCTTC. Translating gives CASSPRQTTYGYTF.

J is TRBJ1-5 and V is TRBV21-1. TRBV21-1 is marked as a pseudogene. The length of the CDR3 is 13 residues. CDR3 DNA: TGTGCCGCGGACGGTTATAGCAATCAGCCCCAGCATTTT. Its protein product is CAADGYSNQPQHF.

The V and J genes are TRBV29-1 and TRBJ2-5, with 9 bases identical to TRBD1. V was clipped by 7 bases and J by 5 bases; unmatched bases: 5. The germline gives CDR1 SQVTM, CDR2 ANQGSEA. The CDR3 runs to 12 residues. CDR3 bases: TGCAGCGCCGGGACAGGGATGGAGACCCAGTACTTC. Its translation is CSAGTGMETQYF.

The chain couples TRBV5-1 to TRBJ1-1, with D uncertain. The V end lost 5 bases, the J end lost 1 base, and 9 bases lay between the germline ends. CDR3 length equals 13 residues. Germline V gene data show CDR1 as SGHRS and CDR2 as YFSETQ. This CDR3 reads CASRLDPNTEAFF. The CDR3 nucleotides read TGCGCCAGCAGGTTAGATCCGAACACTGAAGCTTTCTTT.

The chain carries TRBV6-6 and TRBJ1-1; D remains ambiguous. With 8 bases removed from V and 1 base from J, the gap between germline ends came to 11 bases. Germline CDR1 reads MNHNY; CDR2 reads SVGAGI (reference sequence). The CDR3 covers 13 residues. The CDR3 reads CASLHDKNTEAFF. CDR3 bases: TGTGCCAGCCTACACGACAAGAACACTGAAGCTTTCTTT.

In regard to this clone: Other DNA sequences within the sample encode an identical CDR3. The chain uses TRBV2 and TRBJ1-3; D unresolved. Germline CDR1 is SNHLY and CDR2 is FYNNEI. V lost 6 bases to trimming and J lost 4 bases, with 7 bases between them. This CDR3 has 12 amino acids. DNA of the CDR3: TGTGCCAGCAGCCCGTCAGGAAACACCATATATTTT. Translation gives CASSPSGNTIYF.

The chain links TRBV28 to TRBJ1-6; 8 bases are shared with TRBD1. The CDR3 runs 18 residues. The V and J ends lost 6 bases and 7 bases, in that order; junction bases with no gene match: 17. Germline V gives CDR1 MDHEN, CDR2 SYDVKM. The CDR3 spells CASSHTTEQGGRNSPLHF. The CDR3 nucleotides read TGTGCCAGCAGCCATACAACCGAACAGGGGGGTCGGAATTCACCCCTCCACTTT. The full variable domain, its missing parts supplied by reference TRBV28 and TRBJ1-6, is DVKVTQSSRYLVKRTGEKVFLECVQDMDHENMFWYRQDPGLGLRLIYFSYDVKMKEKGDIPEGYSVSREKKERFSLILESASTNQTSMYLCASSHTTEQGGRNSPLHFGNGTRLTVT.

This chain joins TRBV2 and TRBJ1-2; D remains unclear. The length of the CDR3 is 11 residues. The V end was cut by 7 bases, the J end by 8 bases, with 11 bases between. Germline CDR1 reads SNHLY; CDR2 reads FYNNEI. DNA of the CDR3: TGTGCCAGCACGCAGGTTTACGGCTACACCTTC. It yields the protein CASTQVYGYTF. Filled out from reference TRBV2 and TRBJ1-2, the complete variable domain reads EPEVTQTPSHQVTQMGQEVILRCVPISNHLYFYWYRQILGQKVEFLVSFYNNEISEKSEIFDDQFSVERPDGSNFTLKIRSTKLEDSAMYFCASTQVYGYTFGSGTRLTVV.

The chain joins TRBV5-1 to TRBJ2-4, with 10 bases matching TRBD1. The CDR3 sequence is 16 residues long. Germline-derived CDR1 and CDR2 are SGHRS and YFSETQ. V was pared by 4 bases and J by 5 bases, with 9 bases of the junction left unmatched. In nucleotides, the CDR3 is TGCGCCAGCAGCGGGGGACAGGGGCCCCCACAAAACATTCAGTACTTC. As protein: CASSGGQGPPQNIQYF.

The rearrangement links TRBV12-2 to TRBJ1-4; no DNA check was done on the table's D call, TRBD1. TRBV12-2 constitutes a pseudogene. This CDR3 spans 17 amino acids. CDR3 loop: CASRSGVRQGQGEKLFF. The DNA for the CDR3 is TGTGCAAGTCGCTCGGGGGTGAGACAGGGGCAGGGAGAAAAACTGTTTTTT.

The V and J genes are TRBV30 and TRBJ1-1, with D possibly being TRBD1 (5 bases). The germline V gene encodes CDR1 GTSNPN and CDR2 SVGIG (reference sequence). The CDR3 length is 17 residues. V was clipped by 1 base and J by 1 base, with 19 bases between them. The CDR3 region is CAWSAGRSSDGNTEAFF. DNA of the CDR3: TGTGCCTGGAGTGCGGGGCGTTCGAGCGACGGGAACACTGAAGCTTTCTTT.

The rearrangement joins TRBV5-1 to TRBJ1-4; TRBD1 matches 7 bases. Germline values: CDR1 SGHRS, CDR2 YFSETQ. The CDR3 runs to 14 residues. The V segment lost 1 base and the J segment 4 bases; nucleotides outside the gene matches: 1. CDR3: CASSLQGVNEKLFF. The DNA of the CDR3 is TGCGCCAGCAGCTTGCAGGGGGTTAATGAAAAACTGTTTTTT. Based on the CDR3 plus reference TRBV5-1 and TRBJ1-4, the full variable domain is KAGVTQTPRYLIKTRGQQVTLSCSPISGHRSVSWYQQTPGQGLQFLFEYFSETQRNKGNFPGRFSGRQFSNSRSEMNVSTLELGDSALYLCASSLQGVNEKLFFGSGTQLSVL.

This clone was seen only once. This chain connects TRBV14 to TRBJ2-6; D is uncertain. The CDR3 runs 14 residues. V was cut by 6 bases and J by 1 base, with 7 bases left in between. Germline V gene data show CDR1 as SGHDN and CDR2 as FVKESK. The CDR3 sequence is CASSLVSGANVLTF. The CDR3 coding sequence is TGTGCCAGCAGTCTAGTTTCTGGGGCCAACGTCCTGACTTTC. Supplemented by reference TRBV14 and TRBJ2-6, the full variable domain reads EAGVTQFPSHSVIEKGQTVTLRCDPISGHDNLYWYRRVMGKEIKFLLHFVKESKQDESGMPNNRFLAERTGGTYSTLKVQPAELEDSGVYFCASSLVSGANVLTFGAGSRLTVL.

This sequence joins TRBV5-1 and TRBJ2-7, with 11 bases matching TRBD1. The CDR3 consists of 16 residues. From germline, CDR1 is SGHRS and CDR2 YFSETQ. V was clipped by 0 bases and J by 2 bases; unmatched bases: 4. CDR3 loop: CASSLVPGQGAYEQYF. The CDR3 DNA reads as TGCGCCAGCAGCTTGGTTCCGGGACAGGGGGCCTACGAGCAGTACTTC.